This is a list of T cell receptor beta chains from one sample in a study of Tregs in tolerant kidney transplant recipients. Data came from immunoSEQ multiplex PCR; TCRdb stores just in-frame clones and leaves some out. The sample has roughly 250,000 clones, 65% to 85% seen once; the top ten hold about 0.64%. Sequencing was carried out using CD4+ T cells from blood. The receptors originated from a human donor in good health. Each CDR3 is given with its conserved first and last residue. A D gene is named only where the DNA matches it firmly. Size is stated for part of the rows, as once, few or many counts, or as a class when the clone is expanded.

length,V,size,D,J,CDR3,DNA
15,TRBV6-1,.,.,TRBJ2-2,CASSELARNTGELFF,TGTGCCAGCAGTGAACTAGCGAGGAACACCGGGGAGCTGTTTTTT
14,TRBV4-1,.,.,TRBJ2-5,CATSGVGALETQYF,TGCGCCACCTCCGGGGTTGGTGCTCTGGAGACCCAGTACTTC
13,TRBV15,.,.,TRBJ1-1,CATSRGSWTEAFF,TGTGCCACCAGCAGAGGTTCTTGGACTGAAGCTTTCTTT
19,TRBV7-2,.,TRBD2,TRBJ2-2,CASSLSLLAGGSGSGELFF,TGTGCCAGCAGCTTAAGCCTACTAGCGGGAGGGAGCGGGAGCGGGGAGCTGTTTTTT
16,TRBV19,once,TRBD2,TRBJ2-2,CASSPGLAGSTGELFF,TGTGCCAGTAGCCCCGGACTAGCGGGATCCACCGGGGAGCTGTTTTTT
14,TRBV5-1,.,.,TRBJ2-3,CASSLGSRADTQYF,TGCGCCAGCAGCTTGGGATCCCGTGCAGATACGCAGTATTTT
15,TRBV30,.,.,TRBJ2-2,CAWRGDTSRTGELFF,TGTGCCTGGAGAGGTGATACTAGCAGGACCGGGGAGCTGTTTTTT
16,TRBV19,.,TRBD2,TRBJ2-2,CATRQGLAGFTGELFF,TGTGCCACCCGCCAAGGGTTAGCGGGCTTCACCGGGGAGCTGTTTTTT
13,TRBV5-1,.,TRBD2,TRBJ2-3,CASTPGGIDTQYF,TGCGCCAGCACCCCGGGGGGTATAGATACGCAGTATTTT
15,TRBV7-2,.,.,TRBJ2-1,CASSLSGDSYNEQFF,TGTGCCAGCAGCTTATCAGGGGACTCCTACAATGAGCAGTTCTTC
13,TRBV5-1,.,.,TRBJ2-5,CASSLGRQETQYF,TGCGCCAGCAGCTTGGGCAGACAAGAGACCCAGTACTTC
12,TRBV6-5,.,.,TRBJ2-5,CASSLSWETQYF,TGTGCCAGCAGTCTCTCGTGGGAGACCCAGTACTTC
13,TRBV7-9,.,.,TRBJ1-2,CASSQEYDYGYTF,TGTGCCAGCAGTCAAGAATATGACTATGGCTACACCTTC
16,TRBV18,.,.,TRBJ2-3,CASSPPRGSGTDTQYF,TGTGCCAGCTCACCACCCCGAGGGAGCGGCACAGATACGCAGTATTTT
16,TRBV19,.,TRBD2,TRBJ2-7,CASTTSGVAGAYEQYF,TGTGCCAGTACTACAAGTGGGGTAGCGGGAGCCTACGAGCAGTACTTC
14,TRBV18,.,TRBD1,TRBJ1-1,CASSSGGMDTEAFF,TGTGCCAGCTCGTCAGGGGGCATGGACACTGAAGCTTTCTTT
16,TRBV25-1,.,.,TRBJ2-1,CASSEFSGTVYNEQFF,TGTGCCAGCAGCGAATTTAGTGGGACCGTCTACAATGAGCAGTTCTTC
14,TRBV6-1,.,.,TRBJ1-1,CASRWAGMNTEAFF,TGTGCCAGCAGGTGGGCGGGGATGAACACTGAAGCTTTCTTT
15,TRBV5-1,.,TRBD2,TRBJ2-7,CASSLEVSGSYEQYF,TGCGCCAGCAGCTTGGAAGTTAGCGGGAGTTACGAGCAGTACTTC
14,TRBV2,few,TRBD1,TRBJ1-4,CASSGQGGGEKLFF,TGTGCCAGCAGTGGACAGGGAGGGGGTGAAAAACTGTTTTTT
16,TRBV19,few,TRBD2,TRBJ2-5,CASSVGRAPPRETQYF,TGTGCCAGTAGTGTCGGGAGGGCCCCACCAAGGGAGACCCAGTACTTC
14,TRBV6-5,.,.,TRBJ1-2,CASTRLDNNYGYTF,TGTGCCAGCACTCGCCTAGACAATAACTATGGCTACACCTTC
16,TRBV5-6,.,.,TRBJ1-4,CASSLGLGLGDEKLFF,TGTGCCAGCAGCTTGGGATTGGGGCTCGGGGATGAAAAACTGTTTTTT
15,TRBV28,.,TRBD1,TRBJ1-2,CASSQQGAGNYGYTF,TGTGCCAGCAGCCAACAGGGGGCGGGTAACTATGGCTACACCTTC
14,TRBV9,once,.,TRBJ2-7,CASSVASGSYEQYF,TGTGCCAGCAGCGTAGCAAGCGGATCCTACGAGCAGTACTTC
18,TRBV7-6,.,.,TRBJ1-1,CASSLVRGTASLSTEAFF,TGTGCCAGCAGCTTAGTGCGCGGGACCGCGAGTCTGTCCACTGAAGCTTTCTTT
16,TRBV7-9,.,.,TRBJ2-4,CASSLGGILAKNIQYF,TGTGCCAGCAGCTTAGGGGGCATCCTAGCCAAAAACATTCAGTACTTC
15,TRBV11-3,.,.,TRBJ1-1,CASSLADPFNTEAFF,TGTGCCAGCAGCTTAGCCGACCCTTTTAACACTGAAGCTTTCTTT
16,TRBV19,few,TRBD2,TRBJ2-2,CASYPSGASNTGELFF,TGTGCCAGTTATCCTAGCGGGGCCTCGAACACCGGGGAGCTGTTTTTT